Sequencing of this T cell receptor (beta chain) was carried out in a study of cytomegalovirus exposure and HLA in healthy donors. V gave up 3 bases and J gave up 1 base; unmatched junction bases: 0. This CDR3 has 14 amino acids. Germline-derived CDR1 and CDR2 are LNHDA and SQIVND (reference sequence). Clones were read by immunoSEQ multiplex PCR, and TCRdb kept only the in-frame ones, dropping some. Of about 50,000 clones listed, around 90% are singletons. The origin of this receptor is a man aged 18 to 35 in good health and CMV-seronegative. This chain connects TRBV19 to TRBJ2-1; 7 bases line up with TRBD2. The sample comprised PBMCs. The CDR3 spells CASSIGGSYNEQFF. DNA for the CDR3: TGTGCCAGTAGTATCGGGGGGTCCTACAATGAGCAGTTCTTC.